This note documents a single T cell receptor (beta chain) sequence. Its antigen is still unknown. Amplification of ligated cDNA took four PCR rounds with SP2 and nested alpha and beta constant primers. For blood and skin samples, reverse transcription used TCR alpha and beta constant primers. TCRdb re-derived calls from the 5' RACE reads in MiXCR, one entry per CDR3 protein. This table holds over 45,000 distinct CDR3 sequences, 4.7% found once. This sample stems from a study of naive and memory T cell subsets. The study's findings and limits: This RNA-based method may be sensitive to activation-related transcript changes.

An oligonucleotide containing a UMI was ligated to the 3' end of TCR cDNA. Whole-blood samples were 2 to 3 ml of peripheral blood from healthy adult volunteers. Input was roughly 1 to 1000 ng of DNase-treated total RNA without cell sorting. V was cut by 1 base and J by 6 bases, with 16 bases left in between. Germline CDR1 and CDR2: SGHTA and FQGNSA. CDR3 size: 16 residues. The sequence was collected from a female donor in good health. The chain couples TRBV7-2 to TRBJ2-1; D might be TRBD2 (7 bases). The chain's CDR3 is CASSLGLGGGGNEQFF. The DNA of the CDR3 is TGTGCCAGCAGCTTAGGCCTAGGGGGGGGAGGCAATGAGCAGTTCTTC.